These 15 T cell receptor beta chains were sequenced from one sample in a study of post-analysis software for immune sequencing data (dated by TCRdb to the mid-2010s). The paper as a whole reports these results and caveats: Patients showed significantly higher frequencies than controls for roughly five TRBV segments, among them TRBV5-6, TRBV5-1 and TRBV20-1.

Receptor amplification or capture employed PCR. TCRdb names Illumina HiSeq 2500 as the instrument used. To reduce PCR and sequencing biases, unique molecular identifiers were built into the TCR beta cDNA libraries. TCRdb applied fastp at Q25 and MiXCR to the public reads, then kept only in-frame beta chains. Identical CDR3 proteins give one entry, which carries the most common genes and DNA. A total of 350,000 to 500,000 distinct CDR3 sequences appear in this sample, more than 30% of them only once. The biggest ten clones account for approximately 7.6% of the sample. Which antigens these TCRs recognize remains unknown. The sample consisted of blood. These receptor sequences come from a girl aged 2 to 9 with multiple sclerosis.

This clonotype was detected a few times. The V call is TRBV18, the J call TRBJ2-5; TRBD1 aligns across 9 bases. The junction had 2 bases not matched to a gene; V was cut back by 1 base and J by 5 bases. Germline loops: CDR1 KGHSH, CDR2 LQKENI. The CDR3 sequence is 14 residues long. CDR3 sequence: CASSPLGTGETQYF. The CDR3 region has the DNA TGTGCCAGCTCACCACTAGGGACAGGGGAGACCCAGTACTTC. Combining the CDR3 with reference TRBV18 and TRBJ2-5 gives the whole variable domain NAGVMQNPRHLVRRRGQEARLRCSPMKGHSHVYWYRQLPEEGLKFMVYLQKENIIDESGMPKERFSAEFPKEGPSILRIQQVVRGDSAAYFCASSPLGTGETQYFGPGTRLLVL.

The chain combines TRBV20-1 with TRBJ2-4; no reliable D call. Germline lookup yields CDR1 DFQATT and CDR2 SNEGSKA (reference sequence). The CDR3 loop spans 12 amino acids. V dropped 1 base and J dropped 8 bases, with 9 bases sitting between them. CDR3 in amino acids: CSARAGFDIQYF. The DNA of the CDR3 is TGCAGTGCTAGAGCCGGTTTTGACATTCAGTACTTC.

The chain joins TRBV2 to TRBJ1-2, with D possibly TRBD1 on 5 matching bases. The CDR3 covers 14 residues. V lost 6 bases to trimming and J lost 5 bases, with 16 bases between them. Germline lookup yields CDR1 SNHLY and CDR2 FYNNEI. The CDR3 DNA reads as TGTGCCAGCAGGGATCAGCAGGGTCCGTATGGCTACACCTTC. Protein: CASRDQQGPYGYTF.

The chain couples TRBV10-3 to TRBJ2-5; possibly TRBD1 or TRBD2 for D (6 bases each). V lost 3 bases, J lost 5 bases, and 10 bases lay in between. Germline CDR1 reads ENHRY; CDR2 reads SYGVKD. CDR3 length: 13 amino acids. The DNA for the CDR3 is TGTGCCATCAGTGACGGGGGCGCGGAGACCCAGTACTTC. Its translation is CAISDGGAETQYF.

The rearrangement joins TRBV7-3 to TRBJ1-5; TRBD1 might be the D (5 bases). V lost 2 bases and J lost 3, with 14 bases in between. The CDR3 has 16 amino acids. Germline V lookup: CDR1 SGHTA, CDR2 FQGTGA. CDR3 in amino acids: CASSLGGAAHNQPQHF. CDR3 DNA: TGTGCCAGCAGCTTAGGCGGGGCCGCTCACAATCAGCCCCAGCATTTT.

At least ten counts were recorded for this clonotype. The chain recombines TRBV29-1 with TRBJ1-2, with 9 bases aligning to TRBD1. The CDR3 totals 13 residues. Trimming removed 8 bases from V and 7 bases from J; junction bases left unmatched: 11. The germline V gene has CDR1 SQVTM and CDR2 ANQGSEA. CDR3 nucleotide sequence: TGCAGCATCCCAGGACAGGGGCCATTTGGCTACACCTTC. It encodes CSIPGQGPFGYTF.

The CDR3 loop reads CASSPRSGNSPLHF. Written as DNA, the CDR3 is TGTGCCAGCAGCCCCCGGTCGGGTAATTCACCCCTCCACTTT. V gene TRBV27 combines with J gene TRBJ1-6; D call uncertain. CDR1 MNHEY and CDR2 SMNVEV come from the germline V gene (reference sequence). The CDR3 runs 14 residues. V lost 6 bases, J lost 6 bases, and 12 bases lay in between.

This clonotype was seen more than once but under ten times. The J gene is TRBJ1-2, the V gene TRBV29-1; D is perhaps TRBD1 (6 bases). The V gene lost 4 bases and the J gene lost 4 bases, with 16 bases spanning the gap. CDR1 SQVTM and CDR2 ANQGSEA come from the germline V gene. This CDR3 region has 14 residues. CDR3 nucleotides: TGCAGCGTTGTCAGGACAGCCTCATCCTATGGCTACACCTTC. Its translation: CSVVRTASSYGYTF. The whole variable domain, remainder taken from reference TRBV29-1 and TRBJ1-2, is SAVISQKPSRDICQRGTSLTIQCQVDSQVTMMFWYRQQPGQSLTLIATANQGSEATYESGFVIDKFPISRPNLTFSTLTVSNMSPEDSSIYLCSVVRTASSYGYTFGSGTRLTVV.

This clonotype was found once. This chain uses TRBV12-3 or TRBV12-4 with TRBJ2-1, with TRBD2 identical over 10 bases. The trim removed 3 bases at V and 5 bases at J, leaving 10 bases unmatched. The CDR3 extends over 17 amino acids. The CDR3 DNA reads as TGTGCCAGCAGTTTTGAACGGCTAGCGGGGGACGACAATGAGCAGTTCTTC. It is translated as CASSFERLAGDDNEQFF.

This clonotype was counted a few times. The chain carries TRBV28 and TRBJ2-5; D remains unclear. Trimming removed 2 bases at V and 2 bases at J, with 6 bases between. Germline CDR1 is MDHEN and CDR2 is SYDVKM. This CDR3 region has 13 residues. The CDR3, as DNA: TGTGCCAGCAGTTTAACATGGCAAGAGACCCAGTACTTC. Residues: CASSLTWQETQYF.

The rearrangement links TRBV28 to TRBJ2-7; D perhaps matches TRBD2 (5 bases). Germline V CDR1 and CDR2: MDHEN, SYDVKM. There are 16 residues in the CDR3. V lost 1 base and J lost 0, with 13 bases in between. CDR3 residues: CASSLYFGESSYEQYF. The CDR3 nucleotides read TGTGCCAGCAGTTTATATTTCGGGGAAAGCTCCTACGAGCAGTACTTC.

This clonotype has a single count. The chain joins TRBV11-2 to TRBJ2-7; 9 bases are a match to TRBD1. The J call may be wrong; the DNA end is better matched by TRBJ2-5. The CDR3 totals 13 residues. Germline CDR1 SGHAT, CDR2 FQNNGV. CDR3 coding DNA: TGTGCCAGCGGGACAGGGAATGGAGAGACCCAGTACTTC. Translation: CASGTGNGETQYF.

The genes are TRBV7-8 and TRBJ2-5, with a possible D match to TRBD2 (5 bases). The CDR3 runs to 16 residues. V lost 0 bases and J lost 2, with 13 bases in between. Germline CDR1 is SGHVS and CDR2 is FQNEAQ. CDR3 residues: CASSLAFSGKQETQYF. The CDR3 nucleotides read TGTGCCAGCAGCTTAGCCTTTTCGGGGAAGCAAGAGACCCAGTACTTC.

The chain joins TRBV10-3 to TRBJ2-3; a weak D match, TRBD1 (5 bases). The CDR3 contains 12 residues. Germline CDR1 and CDR2: ENHRY and SYGVKD. V lost 6 bases to trimming and J lost 3 bases, with 7 bases between them. The CDR3, as DNA: TGTGCCATCAGAGGGGAAACAGATACGCAGTATTTT. Translating it yields CAIRGETDTQYF.

In DNA, the CDR3 is TGCGCCAGCAGCCCCCGGGACAGGGGATACCACGAGCAGTACTTC. Translation gives CASSPRDRGYHEQYF. The chain is built from TRBV5-1 and TRBJ2-4, with 10 positions matching TRBD1. TRBJ2-7 matches the DNA end more closely, so the J call is doubtful. This CDR3 comprises 15 residues. The germline CDR1 and CDR2 sequences are SGHRS and YFSETQ.